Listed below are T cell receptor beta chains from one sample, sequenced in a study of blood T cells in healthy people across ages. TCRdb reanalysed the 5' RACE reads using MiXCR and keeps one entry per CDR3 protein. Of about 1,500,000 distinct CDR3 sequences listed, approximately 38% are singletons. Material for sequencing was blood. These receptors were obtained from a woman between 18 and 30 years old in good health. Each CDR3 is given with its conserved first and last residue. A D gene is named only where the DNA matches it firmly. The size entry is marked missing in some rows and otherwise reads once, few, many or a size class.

cdr3_nt: TGTGCCATCAGTGGGGGGGTCGGCAATCAGCCCCAGCATTTT; cdr3_aa: CAISGGVGNQPQHF; d_call: -; clone_size: few; j_call: TRBJ1-5; v_call: TRBV10-3
cdr3_nt: TGCGCCAGCAGCTTGGGGCTAGCACCAGGCGGCACAGATACGCAGTATTTT; cdr3_aa: CASSLGLAPGGTDTQYF; d_call: -; clone_size: few; j_call: TRBJ2-3; v_call: TRBV5-1
cdr3_nt: TGTGCTAGTGGTTTTTGCATGCAGGGGACAGGGTCTTGTGAGCAGTACTTC; cdr3_aa: CASGFCMQGTGSCEQYF; d_call: TRBD1; clone_size: few; j_call: TRBJ2-7; v_call: TRBV12-5
cdr3_nt: TGTGCCAGCAGTTTCACCGCGGGGTATGAGCAGTACTTC; cdr3_aa: CASSFTAGYEQYF; d_call: -; clone_size: -; j_call: TRBJ2-5; v_call: TRBV12-3/TRBV12-4
cdr3_nt: TGTGCCAGCAGCCCGACTAGCGGGGCCACCGGGGAGCTGTTTTTT; cdr3_aa: CASSPTSGATGELFF; d_call: TRBD2; clone_size: -; j_call: TRBJ2-2; v_call: TRBV11-2
cdr3_nt: TGTGCCAGCAGCGTTTTCGGGGGGGGATACAATGAGCAGTTCTTC; cdr3_aa: CASSVFGGGYNEQFF; d_call: TRBD2; clone_size: -; j_call: TRBJ2-1; v_call: TRBV9
cdr3_nt: TGCAGCGCTCGGTCCGGGAAGGGCTATGGCTACACCTTC; cdr3_aa: CSARSGKGYGYTF; d_call: -; clone_size: few; j_call: TRBJ1-2; v_call: TRBV29-1
cdr3_nt: TGTACCAGCAGTTTAACGACAGGGACGGGAGAGACCCAGTACTTC; cdr3_aa: CTSSLTTGTGETQYF; d_call: TRBD1; clone_size: -; j_call: TRBJ2-5; v_call: TRBV27
cdr3_nt: TGTGCCAGCGGAAGTCAAGTGTACACTGAAGCTTTCTTT; cdr3_aa: CASGSQVYTEAFF; d_call: -; clone_size: -; j_call: TRBJ1-1; v_call: TRBV2
cdr3_nt: TGTGCCAGCAGTCGGGGGAGCGTCGTTTACGAGCAGTACTTC; cdr3_aa: CASSRGSVVYEQYF; d_call: -; clone_size: few; j_call: TRBJ2-7; v_call: TRBV6-5
cdr3_nt: TGTGCCATCAGTGAGGCCGGAGTCAATGAGCAGTTCTTC; cdr3_aa: CAISEAGVNEQFF; d_call: -; clone_size: many; j_call: TRBJ2-1; v_call: TRBV10-3
cdr3_nt: TGCGCCAGCAGTCGCGTGAAGGGGTGGAGTATTAATGGCTACACCTTC; cdr3_aa: CASSRVKGWSINGYTF; d_call: -; clone_size: -; j_call: TRBJ1-2; v_call: TRBV4-1
cdr3_nt: TGTGCCAGCTCACCAGGACCCCACCCACAAGCTTTCTTT; cdr3_aa: CASSPGPHPQAFF; d_call: -; clone_size: -; j_call: TRBJ1-1; v_call: TRBV18
cdr3_nt: TGTGCCAGCAGCTTTCGCGGCAGCGGGGAGCTGTTTTTT; cdr3_aa: CASSFRGSGELFF; d_call: -; clone_size: -; j_call: TRBJ2-2; v_call: TRBV5-8
cdr3_nt: TGTGCCATCAGTGAGACCCAGCGGGGGGGCCCCTCCGAGCAGTACTTC; cdr3_aa: CAISETQRGGPSEQYF; d_call: TRBD2; clone_size: -; j_call: TRBJ2-7; v_call: TRBV10-3
cdr3_nt: TGTGCCAGCAGTTACCCCCCTCCCGAGCAGTACTTC; cdr3_aa: CASSYPPPEQYF; d_call: -; clone_size: -; j_call: TRBJ2-7; v_call: TRBV6-2/TRBV6-3
cdr3_nt: TGCAGCGTTGAAGGTGGACAGTCCGAAAATTTCGCGAACTACGAGCAGTACTTC; cdr3_aa: CSVEGGQSENFANYEQYF; d_call: -; clone_size: -; j_call: TRBJ2-7; v_call: TRBV29-1
cdr3_nt: TGCGCCAGCAGCTCAGCGGGGGGAACCTACGAGCAGTACTTC; cdr3_aa: CASSSAGGTYEQYF; d_call: TRBD2; clone_size: -; j_call: TRBJ2-7; v_call: TRBV5-1
cdr3_nt: TGCGCCAGCAGCCACATGCGAGGGAAAGGCGGGGGGGAACGCACAGATACGCAGTATTTT; cdr3_aa: CASSHMRGKGGGERTDTQYF; d_call: TRBD2; clone_size: -; j_call: TRBJ2-3; v_call: TRBV4-1
cdr3_nt: TGTGCCAGCAGCTTAGTCGGCCAGACCGATGGCTACACCTTC; cdr3_aa: CASSLVGQTDGYTF; d_call: -; clone_size: many; j_call: TRBJ1-2; v_call: TRBV7-9
cdr3_nt: TGTGCCACCAGTCACAGGGAAGCCTCCTACAATGAGCAGTTCTTC; cdr3_aa: CATSHREASYNEQFF; d_call: -; clone_size: -; j_call: TRBJ2-1; v_call: TRBV24-1
cdr3_nt: TGTGCTAGTGCCCCACGGGGATCCTACGAGCAGTACTTC; cdr3_aa: CASAPRGSYEQYF; d_call: -; clone_size: few; j_call: TRBJ2-7; v_call: TRBV12-5
cdr3_nt: TGTGCCAGCAGCCTTTCGGACAGGACGAACACTGAAGCTTTCTTT; cdr3_aa: CASSLSDRTNTEAFF; d_call: TRBD1; clone_size: -; j_call: TRBJ1-1; v_call: TRBV25-1
cdr3_nt: TGTGCCAGCAGTTTTGGGCAGGGTCAGGGGCAGTTCTTC; cdr3_aa: CASSFGQGQGQFF; d_call: -; clone_size: few; j_call: TRBJ2-1; v_call: TRBV27